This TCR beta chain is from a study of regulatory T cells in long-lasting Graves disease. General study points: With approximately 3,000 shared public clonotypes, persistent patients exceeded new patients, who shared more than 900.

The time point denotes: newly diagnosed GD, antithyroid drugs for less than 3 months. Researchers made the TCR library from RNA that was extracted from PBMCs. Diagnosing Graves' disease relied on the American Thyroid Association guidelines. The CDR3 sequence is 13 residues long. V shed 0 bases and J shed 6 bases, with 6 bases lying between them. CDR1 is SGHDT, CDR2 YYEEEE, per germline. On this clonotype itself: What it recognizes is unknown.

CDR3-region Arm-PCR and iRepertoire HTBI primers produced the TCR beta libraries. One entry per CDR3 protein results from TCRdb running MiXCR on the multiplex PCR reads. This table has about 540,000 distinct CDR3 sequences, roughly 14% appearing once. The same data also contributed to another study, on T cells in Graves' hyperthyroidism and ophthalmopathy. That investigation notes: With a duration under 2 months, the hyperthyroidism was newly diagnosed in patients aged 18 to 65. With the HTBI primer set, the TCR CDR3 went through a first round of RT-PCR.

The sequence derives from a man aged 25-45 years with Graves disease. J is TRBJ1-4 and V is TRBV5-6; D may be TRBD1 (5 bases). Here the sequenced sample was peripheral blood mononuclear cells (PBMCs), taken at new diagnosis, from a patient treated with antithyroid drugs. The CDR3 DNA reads TGTGCCAGCAGCTTGGGGGGACATGAAAAACTGTTTTTT. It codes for CASSLGGHEKLFF.